This T cell receptor (beta chain) comes out of a study of metastatic and nonmetastatic thyroid tumors. There are 12 residues in the CDR3. V dropped 2 bases and J dropped 4 bases, with 5 bases sitting between them. Germline CDR1 SGHAT, CDR2 FQNNGV. TCRdb reassembled clones from the PCR reads with MiXCR. The sample includes 20,000 to 25,000 clones, 10% to 15% seen only once; the top ten take about 24%. The table lists this clone with many counts. Each patient went into thyroid surgery without having received any treatment. Sample: blood. This TCR came from a female donor with papillary thyroid cancer or a benign thyroid nodule (not recorded which). Some clones in this sample may be carry-over from other donors' samples. The V and J genes are TRBV11-2 and TRBJ1-1; D gene unclear. CDR3 in amino acids: CASSLTSTEAFF. As DNA, the CDR3 is TGTGCCAGCAGCTTAACCAGCACTGAAGCTTTCTTT.